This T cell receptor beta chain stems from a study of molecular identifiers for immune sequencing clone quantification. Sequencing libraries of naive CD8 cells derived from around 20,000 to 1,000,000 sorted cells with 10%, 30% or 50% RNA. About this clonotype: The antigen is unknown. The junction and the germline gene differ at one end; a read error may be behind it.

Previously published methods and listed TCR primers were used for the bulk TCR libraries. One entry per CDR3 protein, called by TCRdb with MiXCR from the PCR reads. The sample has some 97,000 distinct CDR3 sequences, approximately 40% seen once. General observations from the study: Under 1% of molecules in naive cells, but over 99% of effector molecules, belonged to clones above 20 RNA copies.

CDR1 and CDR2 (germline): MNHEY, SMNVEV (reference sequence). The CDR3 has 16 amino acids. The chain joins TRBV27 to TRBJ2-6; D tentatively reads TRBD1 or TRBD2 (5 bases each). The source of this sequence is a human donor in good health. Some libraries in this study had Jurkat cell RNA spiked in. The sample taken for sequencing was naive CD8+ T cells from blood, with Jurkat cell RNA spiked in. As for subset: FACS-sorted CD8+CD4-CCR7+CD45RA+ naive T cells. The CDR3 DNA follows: TGTGCCAGCAATTTAGAGGGGTACTCTGGGGCCAACGTCCTGACTTTC. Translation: CASNLEGYSGANVLTF. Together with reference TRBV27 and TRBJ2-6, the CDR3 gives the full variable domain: EAQVTQNPRYLITVTGKKLTVTCSQNMNHEYMSWYRQDPGLGLRQIYYSMNVEVTDKGDVPEGYKVSRKEKRNFPLILESPSPNQTSLYFCASNLEGYSGANVLTFGAGSRLTVL.